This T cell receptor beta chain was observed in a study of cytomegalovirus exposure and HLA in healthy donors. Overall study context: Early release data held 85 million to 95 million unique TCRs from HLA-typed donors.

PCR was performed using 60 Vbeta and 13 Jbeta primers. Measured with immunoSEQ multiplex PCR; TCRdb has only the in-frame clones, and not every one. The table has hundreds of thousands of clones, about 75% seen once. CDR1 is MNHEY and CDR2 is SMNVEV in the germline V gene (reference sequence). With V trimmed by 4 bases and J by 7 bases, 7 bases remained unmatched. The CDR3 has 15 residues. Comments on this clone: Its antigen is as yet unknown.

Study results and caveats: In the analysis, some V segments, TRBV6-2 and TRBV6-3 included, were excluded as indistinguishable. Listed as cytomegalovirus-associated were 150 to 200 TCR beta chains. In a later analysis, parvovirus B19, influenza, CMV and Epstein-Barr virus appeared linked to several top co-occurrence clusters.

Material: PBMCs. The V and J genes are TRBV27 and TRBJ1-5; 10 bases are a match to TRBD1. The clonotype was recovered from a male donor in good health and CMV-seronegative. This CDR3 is CASSWTGGARQPQHF. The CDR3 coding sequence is TGTGCCAGCAGTTGGACAGGGGGAGCGAGGCAGCCCCAGCATTTT.